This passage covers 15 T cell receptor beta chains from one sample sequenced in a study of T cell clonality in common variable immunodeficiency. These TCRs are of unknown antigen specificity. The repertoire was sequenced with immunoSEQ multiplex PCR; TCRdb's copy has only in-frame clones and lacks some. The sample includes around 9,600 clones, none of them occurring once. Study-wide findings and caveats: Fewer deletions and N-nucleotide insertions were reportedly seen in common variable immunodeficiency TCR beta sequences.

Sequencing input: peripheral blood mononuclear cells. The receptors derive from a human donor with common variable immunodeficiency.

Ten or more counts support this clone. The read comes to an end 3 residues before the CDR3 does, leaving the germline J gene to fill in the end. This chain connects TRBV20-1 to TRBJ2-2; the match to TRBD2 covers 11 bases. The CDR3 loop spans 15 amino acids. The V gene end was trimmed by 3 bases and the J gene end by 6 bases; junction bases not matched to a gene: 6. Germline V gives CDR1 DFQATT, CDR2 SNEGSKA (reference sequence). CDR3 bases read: TGCAGTGCTAGCATAGCGGGAGGGCCCGCCGGGGAG. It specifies CSASIAGGPAGE. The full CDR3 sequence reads CSASIAGGPAGELFF.

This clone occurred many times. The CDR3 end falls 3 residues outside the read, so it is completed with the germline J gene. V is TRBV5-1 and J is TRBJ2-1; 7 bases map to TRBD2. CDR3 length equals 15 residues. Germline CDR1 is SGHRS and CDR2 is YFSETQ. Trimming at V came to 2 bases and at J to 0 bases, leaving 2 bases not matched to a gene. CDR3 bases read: TGCGCCAGCAGCTTCTCTAGCGGCTCCTACAATGAG. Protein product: CASSFSSGSYNE. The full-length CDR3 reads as CASSFSSGSYNEQFF.

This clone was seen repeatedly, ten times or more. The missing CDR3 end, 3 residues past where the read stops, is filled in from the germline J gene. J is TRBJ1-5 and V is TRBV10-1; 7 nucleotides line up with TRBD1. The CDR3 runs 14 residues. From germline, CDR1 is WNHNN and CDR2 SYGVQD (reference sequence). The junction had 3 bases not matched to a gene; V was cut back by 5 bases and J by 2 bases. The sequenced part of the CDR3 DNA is TGCGCCAGCAGTATTGACAGGGGCAATCAGCCC. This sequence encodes CASSIDRGNQP. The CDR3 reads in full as CASSIDRGNQPQHF.

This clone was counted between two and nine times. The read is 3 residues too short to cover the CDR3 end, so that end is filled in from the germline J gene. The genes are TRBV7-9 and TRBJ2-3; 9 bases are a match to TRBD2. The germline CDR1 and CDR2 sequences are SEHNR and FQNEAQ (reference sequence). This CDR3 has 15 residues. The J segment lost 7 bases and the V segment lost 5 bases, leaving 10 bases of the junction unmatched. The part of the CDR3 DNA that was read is TGTGCCAGCAGCGCCACGGGACTAGCTTCGTATACG. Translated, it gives CASSATGLASYT. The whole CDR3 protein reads CASSATGLASYTQYF.

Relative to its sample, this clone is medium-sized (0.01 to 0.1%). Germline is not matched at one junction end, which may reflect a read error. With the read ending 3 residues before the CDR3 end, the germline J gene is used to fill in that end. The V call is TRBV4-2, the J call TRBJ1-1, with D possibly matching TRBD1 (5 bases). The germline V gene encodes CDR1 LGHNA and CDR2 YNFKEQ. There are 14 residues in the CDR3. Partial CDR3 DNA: TGCGCCAGCAGCTCCTACGGGGGGGACACTGAA. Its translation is CASSSYGGDTE. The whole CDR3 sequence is CASSSYGGDTEAFF.

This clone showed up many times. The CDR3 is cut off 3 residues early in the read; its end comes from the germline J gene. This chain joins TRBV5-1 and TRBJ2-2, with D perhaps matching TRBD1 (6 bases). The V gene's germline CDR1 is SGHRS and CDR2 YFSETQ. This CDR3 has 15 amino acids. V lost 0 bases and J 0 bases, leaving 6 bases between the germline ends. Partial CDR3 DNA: TGCGCCAGCAGCTTGGAGGGGGCGAACACCGGGGAG. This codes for CASSLEGANTGE. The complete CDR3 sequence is CASSLEGANTGELFF.

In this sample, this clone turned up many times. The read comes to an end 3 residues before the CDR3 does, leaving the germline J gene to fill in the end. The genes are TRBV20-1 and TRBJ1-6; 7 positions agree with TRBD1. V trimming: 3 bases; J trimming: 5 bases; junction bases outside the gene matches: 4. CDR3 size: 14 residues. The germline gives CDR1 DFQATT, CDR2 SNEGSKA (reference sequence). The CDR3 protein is CSARRGRHNSPLHF. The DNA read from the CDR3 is TGCAGTGCTAGGAGGGGGCGTCATAATTCACCC.

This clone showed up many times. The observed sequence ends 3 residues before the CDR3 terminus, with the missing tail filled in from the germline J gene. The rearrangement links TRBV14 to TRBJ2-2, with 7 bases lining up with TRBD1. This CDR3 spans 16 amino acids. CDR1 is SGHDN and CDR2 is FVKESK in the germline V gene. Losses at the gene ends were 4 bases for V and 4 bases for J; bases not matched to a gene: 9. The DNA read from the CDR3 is TGTGCCAGCAGCCCCCGACAGGGTCTTTCCACCGGGGAG. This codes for CASSPRQGLSTGE. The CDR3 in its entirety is CASSPRQGLSTGELFF.

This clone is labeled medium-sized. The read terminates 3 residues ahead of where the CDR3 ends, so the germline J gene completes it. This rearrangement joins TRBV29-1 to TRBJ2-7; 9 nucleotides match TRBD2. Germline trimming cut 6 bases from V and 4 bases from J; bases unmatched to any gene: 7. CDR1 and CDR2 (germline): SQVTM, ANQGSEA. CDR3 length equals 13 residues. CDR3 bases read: TGCAGCGTCGTGGGTAGCGGGAGTTACGAG. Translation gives CSVVGSGSYE. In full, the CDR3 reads CSVVGSGSYEQYF.

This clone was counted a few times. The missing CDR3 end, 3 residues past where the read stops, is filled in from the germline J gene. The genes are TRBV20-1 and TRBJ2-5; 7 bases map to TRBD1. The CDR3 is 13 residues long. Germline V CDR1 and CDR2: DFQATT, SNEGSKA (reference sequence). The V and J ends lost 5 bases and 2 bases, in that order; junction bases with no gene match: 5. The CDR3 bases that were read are TGCAGTGCTGACCTGGGACAGCAAGAGACC. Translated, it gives CSADLGQQET. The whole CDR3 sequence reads CSADLGQQETQYF.

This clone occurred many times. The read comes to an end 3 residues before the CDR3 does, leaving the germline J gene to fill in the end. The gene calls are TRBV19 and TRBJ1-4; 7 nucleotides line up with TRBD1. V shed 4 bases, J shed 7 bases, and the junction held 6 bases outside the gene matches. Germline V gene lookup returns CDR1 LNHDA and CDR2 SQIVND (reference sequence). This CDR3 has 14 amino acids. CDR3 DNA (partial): TGTGCCAGTAGTAATAGGGGGCCGGGTGAAAAA. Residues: CASSNRGPGEK. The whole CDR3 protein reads CASSNRGPGEKLFF.

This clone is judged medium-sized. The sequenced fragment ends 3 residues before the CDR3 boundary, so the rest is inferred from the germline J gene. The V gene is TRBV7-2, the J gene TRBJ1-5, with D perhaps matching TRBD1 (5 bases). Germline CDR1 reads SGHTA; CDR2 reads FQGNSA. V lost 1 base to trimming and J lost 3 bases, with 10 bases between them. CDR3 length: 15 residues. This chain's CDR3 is CASSLVGGFNQPQHF. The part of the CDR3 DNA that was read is TGTGCCAGCAGCTTAGTCGGGGGATTCAATCAGCCC.

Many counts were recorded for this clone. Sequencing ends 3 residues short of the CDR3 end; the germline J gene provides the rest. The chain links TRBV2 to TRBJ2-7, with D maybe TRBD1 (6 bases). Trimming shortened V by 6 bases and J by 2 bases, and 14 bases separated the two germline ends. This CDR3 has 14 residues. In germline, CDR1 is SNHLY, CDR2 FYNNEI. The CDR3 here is CASSPGQLTYEQYF. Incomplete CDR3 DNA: TGTGCCAGCAGCCCCGGACAGTTAACCTACGAG.

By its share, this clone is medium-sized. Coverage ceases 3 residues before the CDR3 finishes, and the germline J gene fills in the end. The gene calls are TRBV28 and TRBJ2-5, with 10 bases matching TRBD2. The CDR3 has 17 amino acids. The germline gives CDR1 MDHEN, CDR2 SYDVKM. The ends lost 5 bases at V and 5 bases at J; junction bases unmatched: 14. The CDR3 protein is CASSELGSGRPRETQYF. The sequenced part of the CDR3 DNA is TGTGCCAGCAGTGAACTGGGTAGCGGGAGGCCCAGGGAGACC.

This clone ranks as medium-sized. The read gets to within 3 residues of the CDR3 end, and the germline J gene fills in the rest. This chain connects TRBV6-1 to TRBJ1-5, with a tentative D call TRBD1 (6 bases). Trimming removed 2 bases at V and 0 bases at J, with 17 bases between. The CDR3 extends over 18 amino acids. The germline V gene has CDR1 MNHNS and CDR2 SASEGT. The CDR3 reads CASSEQAGAIYSNQPQHF. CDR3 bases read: TGTGCCAGCAGTGAACAGGCAGGGGCCATCTATAGCAATCAGCCC.